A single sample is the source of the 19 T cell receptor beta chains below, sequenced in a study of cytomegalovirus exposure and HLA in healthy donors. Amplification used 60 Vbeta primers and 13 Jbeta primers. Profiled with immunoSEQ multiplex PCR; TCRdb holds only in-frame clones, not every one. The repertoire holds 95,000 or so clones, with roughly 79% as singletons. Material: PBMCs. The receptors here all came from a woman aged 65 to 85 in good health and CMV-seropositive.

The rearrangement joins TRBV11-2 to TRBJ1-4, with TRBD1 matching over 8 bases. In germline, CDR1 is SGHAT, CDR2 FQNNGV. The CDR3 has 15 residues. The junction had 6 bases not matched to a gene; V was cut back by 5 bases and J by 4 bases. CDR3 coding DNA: TGTGCCAGCAGCCGGGGGACAGGCAATAATGAAAAACTGTTTTTT. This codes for CASSRGTGNNEKLFF.

CDR3 residues: CASHLKGGSNEKLFF. CDR3 DNA: TGTGCCAGCCATCTAAAAGGAGGTTCTAATGAAAAACTGTTTTTT. This sequence joins TRBV19 and TRBJ1-4, with no clear D. There are 15 residues in the CDR3. From germline, CDR1 is LNHDA and CDR2 SQIVND (reference sequence). Trimming shortened V by 9 bases and J by 3 bases, and 17 bases separated the two germline ends.

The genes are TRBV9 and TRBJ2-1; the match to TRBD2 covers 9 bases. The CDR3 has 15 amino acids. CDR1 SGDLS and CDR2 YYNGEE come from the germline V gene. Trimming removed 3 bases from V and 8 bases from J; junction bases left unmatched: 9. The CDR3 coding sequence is TGTGCCAGCAGCGGTGGCGGGAGGGTCCGCGATGAGCAGTTCTTC. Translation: CASSGGGRVRDEQFF.

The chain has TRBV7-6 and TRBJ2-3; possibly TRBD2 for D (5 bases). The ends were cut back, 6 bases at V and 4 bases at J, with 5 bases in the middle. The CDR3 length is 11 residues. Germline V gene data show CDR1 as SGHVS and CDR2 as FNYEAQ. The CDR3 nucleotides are TGTGCCAGCAGGGGAGCAGATACGCAGTATTTT. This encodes CASRGADTQYF. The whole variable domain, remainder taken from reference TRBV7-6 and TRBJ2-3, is GAGVSQSPRYKVTKRGQDVALRCDPISGHVSLYWYRQALGQGPEFLTYFNYEAQQDKSGLPNDRFSAERPEGSISTLTIQRTEQRDSAMYRCASRGADTQYFGPGTRLTVL.

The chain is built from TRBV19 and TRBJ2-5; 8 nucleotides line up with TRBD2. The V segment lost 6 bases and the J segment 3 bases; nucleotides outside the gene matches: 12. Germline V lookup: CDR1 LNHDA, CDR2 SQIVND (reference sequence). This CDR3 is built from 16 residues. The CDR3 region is CASRLTAGTRKETQYF. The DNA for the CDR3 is TGTGCCAGTAGACTTACCGCCGGGACTAGAAAAGAGACCCAGTACTTC.

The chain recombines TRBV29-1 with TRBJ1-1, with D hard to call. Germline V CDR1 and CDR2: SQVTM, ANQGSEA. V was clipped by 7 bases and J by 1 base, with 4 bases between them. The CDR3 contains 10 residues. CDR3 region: CSASNTEAFF. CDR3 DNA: TGCAGCGCTTCGAACACTGAAGCTTTCTTT.

This CDR3 is CASSPKRRESTDTQYF. CDR3 coding DNA: TGTGCCAGCTCACCAAAGAGAAGGGAGTCGACAGATACGCAGTATTTT. The rearrangement joins TRBV18 to TRBJ2-3, with D tentatively TRBD2 (5 bases). This CDR3 contains 16 residues. Trimming took off 2 bases at V and 3 bases at J, with 15 bases between the two ends. The germline CDR1 and CDR2 sequences are KGHSH and LQKENI.

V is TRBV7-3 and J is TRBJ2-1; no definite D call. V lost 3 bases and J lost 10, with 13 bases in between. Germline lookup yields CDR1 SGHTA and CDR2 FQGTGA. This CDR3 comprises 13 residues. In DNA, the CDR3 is TGTGCCAGCAGCTTTGAAACTTCCCGGGAGCAGTTCTTC. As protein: CASSFETSREQFF.

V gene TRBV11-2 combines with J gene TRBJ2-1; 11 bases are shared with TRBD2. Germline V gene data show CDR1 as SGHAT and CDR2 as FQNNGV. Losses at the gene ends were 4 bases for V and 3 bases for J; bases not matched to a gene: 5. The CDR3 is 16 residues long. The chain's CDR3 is CASSYLAGGLYNEQFF. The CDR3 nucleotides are TGTGCCAGCAGCTACCTAGCGGGAGGCCTCTACAATGAGCAGTTCTTC.

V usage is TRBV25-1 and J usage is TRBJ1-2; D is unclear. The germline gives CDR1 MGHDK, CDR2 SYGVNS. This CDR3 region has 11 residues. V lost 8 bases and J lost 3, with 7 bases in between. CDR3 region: CASRLDYGYTF. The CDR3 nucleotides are TGTGCCAGCCGACTGGACTATGGCTACACCTTC.

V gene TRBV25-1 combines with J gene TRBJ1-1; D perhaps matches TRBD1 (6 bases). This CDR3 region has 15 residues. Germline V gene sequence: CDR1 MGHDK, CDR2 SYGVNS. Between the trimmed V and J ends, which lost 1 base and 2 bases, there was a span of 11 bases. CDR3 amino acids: CASSELDRPNTEAFF. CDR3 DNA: TGTGCCAGCAGTGAATTGGACAGACCCAACACTGAAGCTTTCTTT.

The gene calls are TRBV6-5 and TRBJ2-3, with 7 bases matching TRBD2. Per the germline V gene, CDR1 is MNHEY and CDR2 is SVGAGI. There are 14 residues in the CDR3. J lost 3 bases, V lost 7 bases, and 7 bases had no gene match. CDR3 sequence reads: CASNKREQTDTQYF. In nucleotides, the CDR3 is TGTGCCAGCAACAAGCGGGAACAGACAGATACGCAGTATTTT.

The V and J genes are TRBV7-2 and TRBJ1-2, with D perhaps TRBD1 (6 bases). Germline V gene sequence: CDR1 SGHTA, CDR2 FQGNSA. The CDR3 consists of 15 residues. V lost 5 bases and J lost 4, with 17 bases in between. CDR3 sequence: CASSPAGQTSYGYTF. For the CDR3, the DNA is TGTGCCAGCAGCCCGGCCGGACAGACCTCCTATGGCTACACCTTC.

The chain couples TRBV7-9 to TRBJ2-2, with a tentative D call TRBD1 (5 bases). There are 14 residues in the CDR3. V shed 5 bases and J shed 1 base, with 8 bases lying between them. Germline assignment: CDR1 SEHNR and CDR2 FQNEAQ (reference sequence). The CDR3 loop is CASSPQGNTGELFF. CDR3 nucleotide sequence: TGTGCCAGCAGCCCCCAGGGGAACACCGGGGAGCTGTTTTTT.

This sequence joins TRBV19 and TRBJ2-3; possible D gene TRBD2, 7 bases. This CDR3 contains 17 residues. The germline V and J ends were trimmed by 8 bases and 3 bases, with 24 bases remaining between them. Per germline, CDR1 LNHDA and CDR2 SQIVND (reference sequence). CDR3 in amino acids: CASRSTWTRGGTDTQYF. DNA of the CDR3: TGTGCCAGTCGTTCAACGTGGACTAGAGGGGGTACAGATACGCAGTATTTT. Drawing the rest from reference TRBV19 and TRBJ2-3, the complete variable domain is DGGITQSPKYLFRKEGQNVTLSCEQNLNHDAMYWYRQDPGQGLRLIYYSQIVNDFQKGDIAEGYSVSREKKESFPLTVTSAQKNPTAFYLCASRSTWTRGGTDTQYFGPGTRLTVL.

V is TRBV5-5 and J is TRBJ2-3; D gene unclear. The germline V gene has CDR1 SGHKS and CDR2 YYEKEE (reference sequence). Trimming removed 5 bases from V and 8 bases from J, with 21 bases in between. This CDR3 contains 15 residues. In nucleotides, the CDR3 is TGTGCCAGCAGGATGGGCTGGAACCTGGTGGGTACGCAGTATTTT. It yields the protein CASRMGWNLVGTQYF.

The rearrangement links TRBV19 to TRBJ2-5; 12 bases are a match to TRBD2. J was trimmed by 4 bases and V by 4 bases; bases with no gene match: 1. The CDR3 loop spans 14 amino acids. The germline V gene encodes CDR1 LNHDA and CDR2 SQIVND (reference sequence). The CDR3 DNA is TGTGCCAGTAGTAGGGGACTAGCGGGAGAGACCCAGTACTTC. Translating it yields CASSRGLAGETQYF. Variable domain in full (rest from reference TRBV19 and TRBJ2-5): DGGITQSPKYLFRKEGQNVTLSCEQNLNHDAMYWYRQDPGQGLRLIYYSQIVNDFQKGDIAEGYSVSREKKESFPLTVTSAQKNPTAFYLCASSRGLAGETQYFGPGTRLLVL.

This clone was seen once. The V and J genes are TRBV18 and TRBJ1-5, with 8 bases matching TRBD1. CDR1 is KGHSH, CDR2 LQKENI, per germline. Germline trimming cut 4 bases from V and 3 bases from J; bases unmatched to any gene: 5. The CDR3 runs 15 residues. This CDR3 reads CASSLGQGTNQPQHF. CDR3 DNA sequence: TGTGCCAGCTCACTCGGACAGGGTACCAATCAGCCCCAGCATTTT.

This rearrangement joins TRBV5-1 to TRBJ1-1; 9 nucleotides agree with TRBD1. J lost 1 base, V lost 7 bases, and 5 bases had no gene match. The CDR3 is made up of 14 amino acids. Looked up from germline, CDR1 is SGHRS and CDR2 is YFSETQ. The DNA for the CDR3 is TGCGCCAGCGGGACAGGGCAACCGAACACTGAAGCTTTCTTT. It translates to CASGTGQPNTEAFF.